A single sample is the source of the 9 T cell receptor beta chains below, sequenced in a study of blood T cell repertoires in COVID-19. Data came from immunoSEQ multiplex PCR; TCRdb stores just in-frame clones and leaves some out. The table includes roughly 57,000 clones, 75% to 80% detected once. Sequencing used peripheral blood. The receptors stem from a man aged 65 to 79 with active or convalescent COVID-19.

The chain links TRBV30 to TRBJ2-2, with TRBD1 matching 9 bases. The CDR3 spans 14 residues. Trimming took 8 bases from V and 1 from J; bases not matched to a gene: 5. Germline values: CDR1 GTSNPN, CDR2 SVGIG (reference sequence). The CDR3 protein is CAGPGQGNTGELFF. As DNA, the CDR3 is TGTGCCGGCCCGGGACAGGGGAACACCGGGGAGCTGTTTTTT.

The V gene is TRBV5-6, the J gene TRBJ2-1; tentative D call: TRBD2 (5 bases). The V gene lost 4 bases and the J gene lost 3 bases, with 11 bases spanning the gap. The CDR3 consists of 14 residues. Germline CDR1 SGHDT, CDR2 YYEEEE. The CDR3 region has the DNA TGTGCCAGCAGCGATCCCAGCGGCTACAATGAGCAGTTCTTC. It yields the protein CASSDPSGYNEQFF.

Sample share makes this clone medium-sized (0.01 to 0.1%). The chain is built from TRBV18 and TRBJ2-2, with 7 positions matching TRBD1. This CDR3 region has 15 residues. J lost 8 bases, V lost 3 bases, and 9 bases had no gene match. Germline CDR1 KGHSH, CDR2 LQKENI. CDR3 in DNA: TGTGCCAGCTCACCGAGGGACAGCCCCGGAGGGGAGCTGTTTTTT. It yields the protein CASSPRDSPGGELFF.

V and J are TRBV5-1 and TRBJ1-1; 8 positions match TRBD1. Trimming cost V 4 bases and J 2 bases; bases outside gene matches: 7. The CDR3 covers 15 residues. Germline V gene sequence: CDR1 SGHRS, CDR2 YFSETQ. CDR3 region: CASSPTGDVNTEAFF. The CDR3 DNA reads TGCGCCAGCAGCCCGACAGGGGATGTAAACACTGAAGCTTTCTTT.

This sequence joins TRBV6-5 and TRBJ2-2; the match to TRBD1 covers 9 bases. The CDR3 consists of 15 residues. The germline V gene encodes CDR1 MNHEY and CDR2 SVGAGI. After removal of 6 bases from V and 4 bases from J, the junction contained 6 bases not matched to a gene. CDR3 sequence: CASSRDRGGTGELFF. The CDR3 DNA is TGTGCCAGCAGCAGAGACAGGGGGGGCACCGGGGAGCTGTTTTTT.

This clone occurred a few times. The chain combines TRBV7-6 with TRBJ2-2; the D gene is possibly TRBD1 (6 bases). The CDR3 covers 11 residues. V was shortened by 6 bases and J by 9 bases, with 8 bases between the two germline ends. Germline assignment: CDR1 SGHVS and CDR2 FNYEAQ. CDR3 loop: CASSWGRELFF. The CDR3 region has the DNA TGTGCCAGCAGTTGGGGGCGGGAGCTGTTTTTT.

The CDR3, as DNA: TGCGCCAGCAGCTTGGGACAAGCCCAAGAGACCCAGTACTTC. Translation: CASSLGQAQETQYF. The gene calls are TRBV5-1 and TRBJ2-5; D call uncertain. V was pared by 0 bases and J by 1 base, with 7 bases between. The CDR3 covers 14 residues. Germline V gene data show CDR1 as SGHRS and CDR2 as YFSETQ.

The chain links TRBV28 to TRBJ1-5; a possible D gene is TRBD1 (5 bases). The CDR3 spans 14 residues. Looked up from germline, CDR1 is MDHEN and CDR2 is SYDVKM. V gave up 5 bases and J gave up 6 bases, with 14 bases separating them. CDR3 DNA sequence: TGTGCCAGCAGTCCACAGGCTAGCGCTCAGCCCCAGCATTTT. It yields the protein CASSPQASAQPQHF.

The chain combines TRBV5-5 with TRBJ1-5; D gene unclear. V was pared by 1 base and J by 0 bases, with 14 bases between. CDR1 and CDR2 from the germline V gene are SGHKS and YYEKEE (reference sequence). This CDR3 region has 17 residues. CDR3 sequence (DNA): TGTGCCAGCAGCTTGTTCCAGGTAGAATATAGCAATCAGCCCCAGCATTTT. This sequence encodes CASSLFQVEYSNQPQHF.